Reported below is one TCR beta chain. Its antigen is unknown. It was with 60 Vbeta and 13 Jbeta primers that the PCR ran. The repertoire was sequenced with immunoSEQ multiplex PCR; TCRdb's copy has only in-frame clones and lacks some. The sample has 65,000 to 95,000 clones, and its top ten clones hold 7.5%. The data derive from a study of cytomegalovirus exposure and HLA in healthy donors. Study details: From HLA-typed donors, an early data release held around 80 million unique TCRs.

The V end was cut by 5 bases, the J end by 3 bases, with 14 bases between. CDR3 length equals 14 residues. Germline CDR1 is SGHTA and CDR2 is FQGNSA. Each donor was nominally healthy when sampled (though unrecorded immune exposures were likely). Study results and caveats: Common viral pathogens seemed, in a later analysis, to connect with several of the most significant clusters.

The receptor comes from a female donor in good health and CMV-seropositive. This chain joins TRBV7-2 and TRBJ2-7; weak D call: TRBD1 (5 bases). Sequenced material: PBMCs. CDR3 DNA sequence: TGTGCCAGCAGCCCGGCGCGACAGAACTACGAGCAGTACTTC. This translates into CASSPARQNYEQYF.